Presented here are 29 T cell receptor beta chains from one specimen sequenced in a study of CXCR3-negative and CXCR3-positive naive CD8 T cells. For these TCRs, the target antigens are not known. The study, taken as a whole, reports: CXCR3-positive naive cells had more hydrophobic TRB CDR3s than CXCR3-negative naive cells.

The study made its TRB cDNA libraries by 5' RACE, adding UMI labels. TCRdb re-called the 5' RACE reads; one entry per CDR3 protein, DNA not given. In all, the sample yields nearly 110,000 distinct CDR3 sequences. Sequencing was carried out using naive CXCR3+ CD8+ T cells from blood. The sample's subset: CD45RO-CCR7+CD27+CD95- naive CD8+ T cells expressing CXCR3 (TNR3+). The origin of the receptors is a human donor in good health. Some clones in this sample may be carry-over from other donors' samples.

This sequence joins TRBV29-1 and TRBJ1-2; without DNA, the TCRdb call of TRBD1 cannot be checked. The CDR3 runs 11 residues. From germline, CDR1 is SQVTM and CDR2 ANQGSEA. CDR3 residues: CSVPGGIGYTF.

V is TRBV7-9 and J is TRBJ2-2. This CDR3 has 15 amino acids. From germline, CDR1 is SEHNR and CDR2 FQNEAQ (reference sequence). The CDR3 region is CASSPVGSYAGELFF.

J is TRBJ2-7 and V is TRBV21-1; TCRdb designates TRBD1, a call that cannot be tested without DNA. TRBV21-1 is a known pseudogene. The CDR3 runs to 16 residues. CDR3 residues: CASSKAGAGGDYEQYF.

The CDR3 reads CASSWGEGNTEAFF. The J gene is TRBJ1-1, the V gene TRBV5-1. The CDR3 has 14 residues. Germline CDR1 is SGHRS and CDR2 is YFSETQ.

The gene calls are TRBV4-1 and TRBJ2-3; checking the TCRdb D call of TRBD1 is not possible without DNA. The germline V gene encodes CDR1 MGHRA and CDR2 YSYEKL. The CDR3 loop spans 16 amino acids. This CDR3 is CASSRRPDTSTDTQYF.

This chain links TRBV29-1 with TRBJ2-1; TCRdb lists TRBD1, though no DNA is available to test this call. Per germline, CDR1 SQVTM and CDR2 ANQGSEA. This CDR3 has 11 residues. CDR3 in amino acids: CSVDALGERFF.

This rearrangement joins TRBV13 to TRBJ2-1; TCRdb returns TRBD2, unconfirmable since there is no DNA. The CDR3 sequence is 18 residues long. Germline assignment: CDR1 PRHDT and CDR2 FYEKMQ (reference sequence). CDR3 amino acids: CASSFTLAGGPSSNEQFF.

The gene calls are TRBV7-9 and TRBJ2-7. This CDR3 comprises 14 residues. The germline V gene has CDR1 SEHNR and CDR2 FQNEAQ (reference sequence). CDR3 region: CASSLVDSSHEQYF.

The V and J genes are TRBV29-1 and TRBJ2-5; no DNA is available, so the TRBD1 call from TCRdb remains unchecked. The germline V gene encodes CDR1 SQVTM and CDR2 ANQGSEA. The CDR3 loop spans 14 amino acids. The CDR3 here is CSVEFPGWEETQYF.

The rearrangement uses TRBV29-1 and TRBJ2-7; lacking DNA, the TRBD1 call made by TCRdb goes unchecked. Germline loops: CDR1 SQVTM, CDR2 ANQGSEA. The CDR3 totals 15 residues. The CDR3: CSVSKQTGIENEQYF.

The chain joins TRBV10-3 to TRBJ2-7; TCRdb picks TRBD1, but there is no DNA to check that call. The CDR3 consists of 13 residues. Germline CDR1 reads ENHRY; CDR2 reads SYGVKD. CDR3 residues: CAISAGTLYEQYF.

V gene TRBV6-2 or TRBV6-3 combines with J gene TRBJ2-7; TCRdb lists TRBD1, though no DNA is available to test this call. CDR1 and CDR2 from the germline V gene are MNHEY and SVGEGT. This CDR3 region has 15 residues. This CDR3 reads CASSSPDSTGYEQYF.

This sequence joins TRBV7-9 and TRBJ2-7; the D call from TCRdb, TRBD1, cannot be confirmed without DNA. This CDR3 has 14 residues. Germline V CDR1 and CDR2: SEHNR, FQNEAQ (reference sequence). The CDR3 sequence is CASILWGGPYEQYF.

The CDR3 is CASSVAGTGVQPQHF. This sequence joins TRBV9 and TRBJ1-5; TCRdb's D gene call, TRBD1, goes unchecked for lack of DNA. Germline CDR1 reads SGDLS; CDR2 reads YYNGEE. The CDR3 sequence is 15 residues long.

The chain employs TRBV6-5 and TRBJ1-1. Germline assignment: CDR1 MNHEY and CDR2 SVGAGI. This CDR3 is 13 amino acids long. The CDR3 sequence is CASSYAREAEAFF.

This chain joins TRBV12-3 or TRBV12-4 and TRBJ2-2; TCRdb calls TRBD2, which cannot be checked without DNA. The CDR3 is made up of 15 amino acids. The CDR3 loop is CASGPAGGPSGELFF.

The V gene is TRBV7-9, the J gene TRBJ2-1; absent DNA, TCRdb's TRBD1 call cannot be checked. The length of the CDR3 is 20 residues. The germline V gene encodes CDR1 SEHNR and CDR2 FQNEAQ (reference sequence). The CDR3 region is CASSFAGYEGMFGSYNEQFF. The full variable domain, rest sourced from reference TRBV7-9 and TRBJ2-1, is DTGVSQNPRHKITKRGQNVTFRCDPISEHNRLYWYRQTLGQGPEFLTYFQNEAQLEKSRLLSDRFSAERPKGSFSTLEIQRTEQGDSAMYLCASSFAGYEGMFGSYNEQFFGPGTRLTVL.

The rearrangement joins TRBV11-3 to TRBJ2-1. The CDR3 is 13 amino acids. From germline, CDR1 is SGHNT and CDR2 YENEEA. The CDR3 here is CASSLGVGNEQFF.

The J gene is TRBJ1-1, the V gene TRBV7-8; TCRdb outputs TRBD1, but without DNA this stays unchecked. This CDR3 comprises 13 residues. Per germline, CDR1 SGHVS and CDR2 FQNEAQ. CDR3 protein: CASSQWGGAEAFF.

J is TRBJ2-7 and V is TRBV7-9. The CDR3 sequence is 12 residues long. In germline, CDR1 is SEHNR, CDR2 FQNEAQ (reference sequence). CDR3 protein: CASSLDGLEQYF.

J is TRBJ2-1 and V is TRBV12-3 or TRBV12-4; the TRBD1 assignment by TCRdb is unverifiable without DNA. The CDR3 totals 14 residues. This CDR3 reads CASSQRTTNNEQFF.

The chain is built from TRBV6-2 or TRBV6-3 and TRBJ2-1; TCRdb indicates TRBD1, and absent DNA this call remains unverified. Germline V gene sequence: CDR1 MNHEY, CDR2 SVGEGT. This CDR3 contains 15 residues. The CDR3 sequence is CASSGRDRVYNEQFF.

The chain joins TRBV10-1 to TRBJ2-7; TCRdb designates TRBD2, a call that cannot be tested without DNA. The CDR3 is 19 amino acids. Germline CDR1 is WNHNN and CDR2 is SYGVQD (reference sequence). CDR3 region: CATPRTSGRGDDPLYEQYF.

V and J are TRBV6-5 and TRBJ2-7. The CDR3 consists of 15 residues. Germline assignment: CDR1 MNHEY and CDR2 SVGAGI. CDR3 residues: CASSYITGKTYEQYF.

V and J are TRBV12-3 or TRBV12-4 and TRBJ2-1; TCRdb's D gene call, TRBD1, goes unchecked for lack of DNA. The CDR3 is 15 amino acids. This CDR3 reads CASSLDRGEDNEQFF.

The gene calls are TRBV14 and TRBJ2-2; TCRdb selects TRBD1, and the lack of DNA leaves this call unchecked. Germline-derived CDR1 and CDR2 are SGHDN and FVKESK. The CDR3 covers 18 residues. CDR3 sequence: CASSQSYAGTGNTGELFF.

The chain couples TRBV29-1 to TRBJ2-1. Germline V gene lookup returns CDR1 SQVTM and CDR2 ANQGSEA. There are 11 residues in the CDR3. CDR3: CSVFEYNEQFF.

The chain is built from TRBV29-1 and TRBJ2-3; no DNA is available, so the TRBD2 call from TCRdb remains unchecked. CDR3 length: 17 residues. Germline CDR1 and CDR2: SQVTM and ANQGSEA. The CDR3 is CSVEAPRPPGGADTQYF.

The rearrangement joins TRBV4-1 to TRBJ1-1; TCRdb reports TRBD1, a call that lacks DNA to check it against. This CDR3 comprises 13 residues. Germline loops: CDR1 MGHRA, CDR2 YSYEKL. This CDR3 is CASSLSRGTEAFF.